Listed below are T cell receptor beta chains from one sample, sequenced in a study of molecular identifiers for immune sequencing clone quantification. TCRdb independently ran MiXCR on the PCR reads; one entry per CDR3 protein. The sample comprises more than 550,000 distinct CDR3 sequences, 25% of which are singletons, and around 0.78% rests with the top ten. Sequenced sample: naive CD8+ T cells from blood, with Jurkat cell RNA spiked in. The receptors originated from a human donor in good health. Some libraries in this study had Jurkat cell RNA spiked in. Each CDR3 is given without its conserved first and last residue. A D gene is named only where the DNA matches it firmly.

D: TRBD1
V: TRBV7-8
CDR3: ASSLAWPGQGLSETQY

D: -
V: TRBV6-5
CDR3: ASSYSGTLSTGELF

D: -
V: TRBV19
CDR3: ASRGNGYT

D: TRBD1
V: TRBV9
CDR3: ASSVDRRGEQY

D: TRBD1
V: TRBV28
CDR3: ASRLPGQAYNEQF

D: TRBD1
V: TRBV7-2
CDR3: ASRERGGIVAF

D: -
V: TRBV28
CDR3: ASSLWSSGPYEQY

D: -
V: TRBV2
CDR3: ASGDYRSSGNTVY

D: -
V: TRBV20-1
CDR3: SAQLGYEAF

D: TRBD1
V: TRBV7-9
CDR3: ASSLGGQGDYEQY